This TCR beta chain comes out of a study of cytomegalovirus exposure and HLA in healthy donors. The study's findings and limits: Rare sequences made up most TCRs, while some public TCRs were found in many donors. Researchers reported from a later analysis that most CMV-associated TCR beta chains appeared HLA-restricted. In an earlier analysis, in some 500 donors, most V segments appeared productive either ~90% or ~30% of the time. As a later analysis showed, several of the most significant clusters appeared to be linked to common viral pathogens.

Comment on this clone: The target antigen is unknown. In the same sample, other DNA sequences code for this CDR3.

CDR3 length equals 14 residues. The V gene lost 1 base and the J gene lost 3 bases, with 9 bases spanning the gap. Germline-derived CDR1 and CDR2 are SGHNT and YENEEA. The PCR employed 60 Vbeta primers together with 13 Jbeta primers. TCRdb's table, derived via immunoSEQ multiplex PCR, lists solely in-frame clones and lacks some. The sample includes about 90,000 clones, 70% to 75% of them seen just once. The specimen sequenced was PBMCs. The TCR was taken from a woman younger than 35 in good health and CMV-seropositive. The gene calls are TRBV11-3 and TRBJ1-1, with no clear D. CDR3 protein: CASSLAGGYTEAFF. The CDR3, as DNA: TGTGCCAGCAGCTTAGCGGGCGGGTACACTGAAGCTTTCTTT. Full variable domain (missing parts from reference TRBV11-3 and TRBJ1-1): EAGVVQSPRYKIIEKKQPVAFWCNPISGHNTLYWYLQNLGQGPELLIRYENEEAVDDSQLPKDRFSAERLKGVDSTLKIQPAELGDSAVYLCASSLAGGYTEAFFGQGTRLTVV.